The entry that follows covers one T cell receptor (beta chain) sequence. Its antigen is undetermined. The sample comes from a study of cytomegalovirus exposure and HLA in healthy donors. Overall study findings and caveats: In a later analysis, at a false discovery rate of 0.05, some 17,000 TCR beta sequences were associated with HLA alleles.

With 60 Vbeta and 13 Jbeta primers, the PCR was carried out. The data were produced by immunoSEQ multiplex PCR, yet TCRdb's version contains in-frame clones alone and is incomplete. Of about 120,000 clones in the sample, over 80% were seen once. This CDR3 spans 17 amino acids. With V trimmed by 5 bases and J by 4 bases, 11 bases remained unmatched. From germline, CDR1 is SEHNR and CDR2 FQNEAQ (reference sequence). The specimen sequenced was PBMCs. The chain links TRBV7-9 to TRBJ2-2, with TRBD2 identical over 9 bases. The TCR sequence derives from a man in his forties or fifties in good health and CMV-seronegative. The CDR3 nucleotides read TGTGCCAGCAGCCCGTCGAGCGGGAGGCCCAGCACCGGGGAGCTGTTTTTT. Its protein product is CASSPSSGRPSTGELFF.